This T cell receptor beta chain stems from a study of T cell responses to AZD1222 COVID-19 vaccine. Some clones are missing from TCRdb's copy, which holds only in-frame ones; the method was immunoSEQ multiplex PCR. The data contain around 150,000 clones, roughly 94% of them seen just once; the ten biggest clones take up around 1.3%. Sequencing used peripheral blood, obtained on day 0 of AZD1222 vaccination. The sequence was obtained from an adult in good health.

CDR3 sequence: CASTSRGYGYTF. In DNA, the CDR3 is TGTGCCAGCACCTCACGAGGCTATGGCTACACCTTC. The chain combines TRBV27 with TRBJ1-2; D not certain. The CDR3 extends over 12 amino acids. Germline CDR1 MNHEY, CDR2 SMNVEV (reference sequence). With 7 bases removed from V and 4 bases from J, the gap between germline ends came to 10 bases.